Presented here are 24 T cell receptor beta chains from one specimen sequenced in a study of T cell repertoires in cytomegalovirus infection. TCRdb analysed the reads with MiXCR anew, one entry per CDR3 protein. The sample includes fewer than 350,000 distinct CDR3 sequences, roughly 15% of them seen just once. Sequencing input: PBMCs. These receptors originate from a human donor in good health (CMV status not recorded). Some clones in this sample may be carry-over from other donors' samples.

This clonotype was picked up many times. The genes are TRBV7-2 and TRBJ2-7; D is unresolved. Trimming removed 5 bases from V and 2 bases from J, with 16 bases in between. The CDR3 runs to 15 residues. Germline CDR1 SGHTA, CDR2 FQGNSA. The CDR3 spells CASSAPEATPYEQYF. For the CDR3, the DNA is TGTGCCAGCAGCGCTCCTGAAGCGACTCCCTACGAGCAGTACTTC.

This clonotype was observed a few times. This rearrangement joins TRBV2 to TRBJ2-7, with 7 positions matching TRBD1. Germline assignment: CDR1 SNHLY and CDR2 FYNNEI. V was pared by 5 bases and J by 6 bases, with 7 bases of the junction left unmatched. The CDR3 is 13 residues long. CDR3 DNA: TGTGCCAGCAGTCCCGACAGGGTCTCCGAGCAGTACTTC. Translating it yields CASSPDRVSEQYF.

This rearrangement joins TRBV2 to TRBJ2-3; D might be TRBD1 (6 bases). Trimming took 8 bases from V and 2 from J, leaving 38 bases between them. There are 22 residues in the CDR3. The germline gives CDR1 SNHLY, CDR2 FYNNEI. DNA for the CDR3: TGTGCCAGCCCGGACTCTACTTATCCCCGAAAACTTCATAGGGGGACCACAGATACGCAGTATTTT. This translates into CASPDSTYPRKLHRGTTDTQYF. Full variable domain (remainder filled in from reference TRBV2 and TRBJ2-3): EPEVTQTPSHQVTQMGQEVILRCVPISNHLYFYWYRQILGQKVEFLVSFYNNEISEKSEIFDDQFSVERPDGSNFTLKIRSTKLEDSAMYFCASPDSTYPRKLHRGTTDTQYFGPGTRLTVL.

This sequence joins TRBV12-3 or TRBV12-4 and TRBJ1-3, with 7 bases identical to TRBD1. The CDR3 runs 15 residues. The V and J ends lost 6 bases and 0 bases, in that order; junction bases with no gene match: 5. The CDR3 sequence: CASSWTGPSGNTIYF. For the CDR3, the DNA is TGTGCCAGCAGCTGGACAGGTCCCTCTGGAAACACCATATATTTT.

There are a few counts of this clonotype. The junction departs from the called germline gene at one end, perhaps through a read error. The chain couples TRBV20-1 to TRBJ2-5; a weak D match, TRBD1 (5 bases). There are 13 residues in the CDR3. Looked up from germline, CDR1 is DFQATT and CDR2 is SNEGSKA (reference sequence). CDR3 sequence: CSATQTDQETQYF. The CDR3 bases are TGCAGTGCCACCCAGACAGACCAGGAGACCCAGTACTTC.

This sequence joins TRBV28 and TRBJ1-5; 7 bases align to TRBD1. The junction had 8 bases not matched to a gene; V was cut back by 4 bases and J by 14 bases. Germline-derived CDR1 and CDR2 are MDHEN and SYDVKM. The CDR3 sequence is 12 residues long. CDR3 sequence reads: CASSSGTVSEHF. CDR3 sequence (DNA): TGTGCCAGCAGTTCAGGGACAGTGTCAGAGCATTTT.

This clonotype was observed a few times. CDR3 sequence (DNA): TGCAGCGTTGGGACTGTCTCCTACGAGCAGTACTTC. Its translation is CSVGTVSYEQYF. V is TRBV29-1 and J is TRBJ2-7, with D perhaps TRBD2 (5 bases). Trimming cost V 4 bases and J 0 bases, with 7 bases left between them. The CDR3 has 12 residues. CDR1 SQVTM and CDR2 ANQGSEA come from the germline V gene.

The chain recombines TRBV20-1 with TRBJ1-6; D gene unclear. Deletions cut 0 bases from V and 10 bases from J, with 4 bases between. CDR3 size: 11 residues. Germline CDR1 is DFQATT and CDR2 is SNEGSKA (reference sequence). CDR3 sequence reads: CSARDPSPLHF. The DNA of the CDR3 is TGCAGTGCTAGAGATCCCTCACCCCTCCACTTT.

The genes are TRBV2 and TRBJ2-5; a possible D gene is TRBD1 (6 bases). Trimming removed 6 bases at V and 1 base at J, with 9 bases between. The CDR3 runs to 13 residues. The germline CDR1 and CDR2 sequences are SNHLY and FYNNEI. DNA of the CDR3: TGTGCCAGCAGAGTGGACAGCCAAGAGACCCAGTACTTC. Amino acid sequence: CASRVDSQETQYF.

The V and J genes are TRBV10-3 and TRBJ1-3; tentative D call: TRBD1 (5 bases). The V and J ends lost 0 bases and 2 bases respectively, with 8 bases between them. Germline V gene sequence: CDR1 ENHRY, CDR2 SYGVKD. The CDR3 loop spans 15 amino acids. CDR3 nucleotide sequence: TGTGCCATCAGTGAGTCTCCCAGGGCTGGAAACACCATATATTTT. Protein: CAISESPRAGNTIYF.

The rearrangement joins TRBV19 to TRBJ1-5; 9 bases are a match to TRBD1. The CDR3 extends over 17 amino acids. Germline CDR1 reads LNHDA; CDR2 reads SQIVND (reference sequence). Losses at the gene ends were 8 bases for V and 1 base for J; bases not matched to a gene: 12. CDR3 sequence: CASLFGGTGLSNQPQHF. The CDR3 DNA follows: TGTGCCAGTCTGTTTGGTGGGACAGGGTTGAGCAATCAGCCCCAGCATTTT.

The chain combines TRBV29-1 with TRBJ2-4; 7 bases fit TRBD2. Germline lookup yields CDR1 SQVTM and CDR2 ANQGSEA. The trim removed 4 bases at V and 3 bases at J, leaving 9 bases unmatched. The CDR3 contains 15 residues. In DNA form, the CDR3 reads TGCAGCGTTGCCGGGAGGATTTTTGTCAAAAACATTCAGTACTTC. Translated: CSVAGRIFVKNIQYF.

The chain employs TRBV6-1 and TRBJ2-3, with TRBD2 matching over 7 bases. V dropped 6 bases and J dropped 3; count of bases not matched to a gene: 6. Germline V CDR1 and CDR2: MNHNS, SASEGT. This CDR3 has 14 amino acids. The CDR3 region is CASSPTGGTDTQYF. The CDR3 bases are TGTGCCAGCAGCCCCACGGGGGGAACAGATACGCAGTATTTT.

This clonotype was found a few times. The chain combines TRBV28 with TRBJ2-7; D remains ambiguous. CDR3 length: 12 residues. V was shortened by 6 bases and J by 3 bases, with 9 bases between the two germline ends. Germline CDR1 reads MDHEN; CDR2 reads SYDVKM. CDR3: CASRSLIYEQYF. The CDR3 DNA reads as TGTGCCAGCAGATCCCTTATCTACGAGCAGTACTTC.

This chain connects TRBV7-2 to TRBJ1-1; no clear D gene. There are 14 residues in the CDR3. Germline V CDR1 and CDR2: SGHTA, FQGNSA. Trimming left V 5 bases short and J 0 bases short, with 10 bases between. The CDR3 coding sequence is TGTGCCAGCAGCCCCGCCCTGATGAACACTGAAGCTTTCTTT. This codes for CASSPALMNTEAFF. The whole variable domain, filled in from reference TRBV7-2 and TRBJ1-1, reads GAGVSQSPSNKVTEKGKDVELRCDPISGHTALYWYRQSLGQGLEFLIYFQGNSAPDKSGLPSDRFSAERTGGSVSTLTIQRTQQEDSAVYLCASSPALMNTEAFFGQGTRLTVV.

Ten or more counts support this clonotype. The rearrangement links TRBV12-3 or TRBV12-4 to TRBJ1-5; 7 bases agree with TRBD1. This CDR3 has 14 amino acids. The V gene end was trimmed by 7 bases and the J gene end by 2 bases; junction bases not matched to a gene: 5. CDR3 coding DNA: TGTGCCAGCAAGCCCGGACAGGGCAATCAGCCCCAGCATTTT. Translated: CASKPGQGNQPQHF.

Many counts were recorded for this clonotype. The chain links TRBV6-1 to TRBJ1-5; tentatively, D is TRBD1 (6 bases). Germline V gene lookup returns CDR1 MNHNS and CDR2 SASEGT. The V end was cut by 5 bases, the J end by 0 bases, with 20 bases between. There are 18 residues in the CDR3. CDR3 in DNA: TGTGCCAGCAGTCCACTTTGGGGGGACACGGATAGCAATCAGCCCCAGCATTTT. Translated: CASSPLWGDTDSNQPQHF.

The table lists this clonotype with a few counts. CDR3: CASGLVPNSGNTIYF. Written as DNA, the CDR3 is TGTGCTAGTGGTTTGGTACCCAACTCTGGAAACACCATATATTTT. The gene calls are TRBV12-5 and TRBJ1-3; D ambiguous. The V gene lost 0 bases and the J gene lost 0 bases, with 6 bases spanning the gap. This CDR3 is built from 15 residues. The germline gives CDR1 LGHNT, CDR2 FRNRAP.

Only a few counts were recorded for this clonotype. The chain links TRBV6-1 to TRBJ1-5, with D uncertain. This CDR3 contains 13 residues. CDR1 is MNHNS, CDR2 SASEGT, per germline. V lost 4 bases, J lost 2 bases, and 6 bases lay in between. CDR3 nucleotides: TGTGCCAGCAGTGTTATAGGCAATCAGCCCCAGCATTTT. This encodes CASSVIGNQPQHF.

This clonotype came up many times. The rearrangement links TRBV7-8 to TRBJ1-5; the D gene is possibly TRBD1 (6 bases). Germline V gene sequence: CDR1 SGHVS, CDR2 FQNEAQ. The CDR3 totals 18 residues. V lost 1 base, J lost 0 bases, and 16 bases lay in between. In DNA form, the CDR3 reads TGTGCCAGCAGCTTAGGGATCGTGGACAGCTATAGCAATCAGCCCCAGCATTTT. Amino acids: CASSLGIVDSYSNQPQHF.

This clonotype has a handful of counts. The genes are TRBV18 and TRBJ2-1; tentative D call: TRBD2 (6 bases). Germline V gives CDR1 KGHSH, CDR2 LQKENI. V was clipped by 2 bases and J by 7 bases, with 15 bases between them. The CDR3 runs to 15 residues. This CDR3 is CASSPSTSFQNEQFF. DNA for the CDR3: TGTGCCAGCTCACCATCGACTAGTTTTCAGAATGAGCAGTTCTTC.

This clonotype was seen many times. The chain couples TRBV12-3 or TRBV12-4 to TRBJ1-1; D unresolved. V lost 6 bases, J lost 3 bases, and 14 bases lay in between. The CDR3 consists of 14 residues. CDR3 residues: CASSPGISDTEAFF. The DNA for the CDR3 is TGTGCCAGCAGCCCCGGGATAAGCGACACTGAAGCTTTCTTT.

In this sample, this clonotype turned up a few times. The J gene is TRBJ2-7, the V gene TRBV10-3; 7 bases match TRBD1. Germline CDR1 reads ENHRY; CDR2 reads SYGVKD. Germline trimming cut 4 bases from V and 2 bases from J; bases unmatched to any gene: 8. There are 15 residues in the CDR3. CDR3 sequence: CAISAGTAPTYEQYF. CDR3 DNA sequence: TGTGCCATCAGTGCGGGGACAGCACCCACCTACGAGCAGTACTTC.

This clonotype appeared a few times. The chain employs TRBV6-1 and TRBJ2-5; 7 nucleotides agree with TRBD1. The CDR3 contains 14 residues. Looked up from germline, CDR1 is MNHNS and CDR2 is SASEGT. J gave up 4 bases and V 4 bases, and 6 bases lay outside the gene matches. This CDR3 reads CASSGQGSGETQYF. CDR3 DNA: TGTGCCAGCAGTGGACAGGGCTCGGGAGAGACCCAGTACTTC.